The clone carrying this T cell receptor beta chain was detected only a few times. Its antigen is currently unknown. This record belongs to a study of T cell responses to AZD1222 COVID-19 vaccine. General observations from the study: With two AZD1222 doses given, Spike-specific TCR breadth and depth both rose.

Germline CDR1 reads SNHLY; CDR2 reads FYNNEI. The CDR3 extends over 13 amino acids. Trimming stripped 6 bases from V and 0 bases from J, with 8 bases between. Clones were read by immunoSEQ multiplex PCR, and TCRdb kept only the in-frame ones, dropping some. Among 160,000 or so clones listed, 90% to 95% were seen once. The sequence was obtained from an adult who received the AZD1222 COVID-19 vaccine. The starting material was peripheral blood, obtained 28 days after the second AZD1222 dose. The chain links TRBV2 to TRBJ1-1; D perhaps matches TRBD1 (5 bases). The CDR3 DNA reads as TGTGCCAGCAGGGTACAGGTGAACACTGAAGCTTTCTTT. Encoded protein: CASRVQVNTEAFF.